This paragraph covers one T cell receptor (beta chain) sequence. PCR amplification relied on 60 Vbeta primers (plus 13 Jbeta primers). Using immunoSEQ multiplex PCR, the repertoire was profiled, and TCRdb retains in-frame clones only, with some absent. The repertoire has approximately 79,000 clones, around four fifths of them found once; the top ten carry roughly 2%. The data were obtained in a study of cytomegalovirus exposure and HLA in healthy donors. Study context: The Caucasian-associated ancestry cluster held 80% to 90% of a few hundred genotyped donors.

CDR3 size: 15 residues. The V segment lost 1 base and the J segment 4 bases; nucleotides outside the gene matches: 4. Germline assignment: CDR1 SGDLS and CDR2 YYNGEE. This sequence joins TRBV9 and TRBJ2-5; TRBD2 aligns across 10 bases. Sequenced: PBMCs. This TCR was sampled from a boy younger than 18 in good health and CMV-seronegative. Written as DNA, the CDR3 is TGTGCCAGCAGCGTATCTAGCGGGAGAGGAGAGACCCAGTACTTC. Its protein is CASSVSSGRGETQYF.